In this sample, the clone carrying this TCR beta chain turned up a few times. Being one base from a much bigger clone, this may be a read error. Germline CDR1 SQVTM, CDR2 ANQGSEA. The CDR3 is 13 residues long. The data were taken from a study of tumor and adjacent non-tumor tissue in lung cancer. Three rounds of nested PCR, following a modified ARM-PCR protocol, produced the TCRbeta library. TCRdb recomputed calls from the multiplex PCR reads with MiXCR, one row per CDR3 protein. Seen here are 55,000 to 75,000 distinct CDR3 sequences, about three fifths observed once, and the top ten hold 20% to 25%. RNA was extracted from bulk tissue without any cell sorting.

Sequenced sample: lung tumor tissue. The chain carries TRBV29-1 and TRBJ2-1, with D possibly TRBD2 on 6 matching bases. The clonotype comes from a man in his fifties or sixties with non-small cell lung cancer. CDR3 in DNA: TGCGGAGGGGTCGCGGCTACCTACAATGATCAGTTCTTC. It translates to CGGVAATYNDQFF.